The clone carrying this T cell receptor (beta chain) was counted ten times or more. Its antigen is unknown. The data stem from a study of CD8 T cells in ankylosing spondylitis. Study conclusions and caveats: Significantly higher representation of disease-linked clones was reported for matched ankylosing spondylitis synovial fluid.

TCRdb ran MiXCR on the 5' RACE reads and lists one entry per CDR3 protein. The top ten hold roughly 8% of the sample, which has approximately 300,000 distinct CDR3 sequences, around 20% seen once. CDR1 and CDR2 (germline): SGHRS, YFSETQ. This CDR3 comprises 14 residues. V lost 0 bases to trimming and J lost 6 bases, with 10 bases between them. The V gene is TRBV5-1, the J gene TRBJ2-1, with a possible D match to TRBD2 (6 bases). The receptor's source is a male donor with ankylosing spondylitis or in good health (not recorded which). The sequencing input was blood, either unsorted or a sorted T cell fraction (not recorded which). CDR3 region: CASSLDRRGNEQFF. The DNA for the CDR3 is TGCGCCAGCAGCTTGGATCGGAGGGGCAATGAGCAGTTCTTC.